The next 16 T cell receptor beta chains were all read from a single sample in a study of Ad26.COV2.S vaccination and SARS-CoV-2 variants. Profiling relied on immunoSEQ multiplex PCR, and the TCRdb table lists in-frame clones only, not all of them. In the table there are about 680,000 clones, about 89% of which are singletons. The treatment here: roughly 18 received Ad26.COV2.S at low or high dose, single or two shots; 5 received placebo; per-sample allocation not given. Sampling occurred on day 63 after the first vaccine or placebo injection. Sequenced material: peripheral blood, taken in a trial of Ad26.COV2.S vaccine versus placebo. The receptors originated from a person between 18 and 65 years old who received the Ad26.COV2.S COVID-19 vaccine or a placebo.

This chain joins TRBV6-5 and TRBJ2-7, with 9 bases aligning to TRBD1. V shed 2 bases and J 1 base; nucleotides not matched to a gene: 6. CDR3 length: 16 residues. From germline, CDR1 is MNHEY and CDR2 SVGAGI. CDR3 protein: CASSYPGQGGSYEQYF. CDR3 DNA sequence: TGTGCCAGCAGTTACCCGGGACAGGGCGGTTCCTACGAGCAGTACTTC.

This sequence joins TRBV18 and TRBJ2-7, with 10 bases aligning to TRBD2. J was trimmed by 2 bases and V by 3 bases; bases with no gene match: 7. The germline V gene has CDR1 KGHSH and CDR2 LQKENI. This CDR3 contains 16 residues. In DNA form, the CDR3 reads TGTGCCAGCTCACCCACCCGGACTAGCGGTACCTACGAGCAGTACTTC. Amino acids: CASSPTRTSGTYEQYF.

The chain uses TRBV7-2 and TRBJ2-2, with 7 bases identical to TRBD2. J gave up 5 bases and V 5 bases, and 17 bases lay outside the gene matches. The CDR3 is made up of 18 amino acids. The germline V gene has CDR1 SGHTA and CDR2 FQGNSA. CDR3 in amino acids: CASSPGPVGGPMTGELFF. CDR3 DNA: TGTGCCAGCAGCCCTGGCCCTGTGGGAGGGCCAATGACCGGGGAGCTGTTTTTT.

V usage is TRBV12-3 or TRBV12-4 and J usage is TRBJ1-5; TRBD1 matches at 7 bases. This CDR3 has 13 residues. The trim removed 5 bases at V and 5 bases at J, leaving 3 bases unmatched. CDR3 nucleotides: TGTGCCAGCAGTCCCGGACAGGATCAGCCCCAGCATTTT. Translated, it gives CASSPGQDQPQHF.

V usage is TRBV19 and J usage is TRBJ1-2; D remains ambiguous. The CDR3 is 12 residues long. V was clipped by 1 base and J by 2 bases, with 2 bases between them. Germline V gene data show CDR1 as LNHDA and CDR2 as SQIVND (reference sequence). This CDR3 is CASSIANYGYTF. CDR3 DNA: TGTGCCAGTAGTATAGCGAACTATGGCTACACCTTC.

The chain couples TRBV7-9 to TRBJ1-1; perhaps TRBD1 as D (6 bases). The CDR3 sequence is 13 residues long. The V gene's germline CDR1 is SEHNR and CDR2 FQNEAQ (reference sequence). Between the trimmed V and J ends, which lost 6 bases and 5 bases, there was a span of 13 bases. As DNA, the CDR3 is TGTGCCAGCAGAAACAGGGCTGGGACTGAAGCTTTCTTT. Its translation is CASRNRAGTEAFF.

The chain links TRBV19 to TRBJ1-5; tentatively, D is TRBD1 (5 bases). Trimming removed 9 bases from V and 3 bases from J, with 12 bases in between. CDR1 and CDR2 from the germline V gene are LNHDA and SQIVND (reference sequence). CDR3 length: 13 amino acids. The CDR3: CASTTGYNQPQHF. The CDR3 nucleotides are TGTGCCAGCACCACAGGTTACAATCAGCCCCAGCATTTT.

The chain links TRBV30 to TRBJ2-7; 7 bases align to TRBD1. The V gene's germline CDR1 is GTSNPN and CDR2 SVGIG (reference sequence). Trimming at V came to 7 bases and at J to 0 bases, leaving 9 bases not matched to a gene. The length of the CDR3 is 14 residues. The CDR3 sequence is CASRARDSSYEQYF. In nucleotides, the CDR3 is TGTGCCTCTCGTGCCCGGGACAGCTCCTACGAGCAGTACTTC.

The V call is TRBV5-1, the J call TRBJ1-4; 9 nucleotides agree with TRBD1. With V trimmed by 4 bases and J by 8 bases, 9 bases remained unmatched. From germline, CDR1 is SGHRS and CDR2 YFSETQ. This CDR3 has 15 amino acids. The CDR3 DNA reads TGCGCCAGCAGCGTGGGGGACAGGGAAGGAGAAAAACTGTTTTTT. Translation gives CASSVGDREGEKLFF.

The genes are TRBV7-9 and TRBJ1-1; no definite D call. V lost 2 bases and J lost 6, with 19 bases in between. Germline CDR1 SEHNR, CDR2 FQNEAQ (reference sequence). The CDR3 spans 16 residues. The CDR3 DNA reads TGTGCCAGCAGCTTATCTCGGGCCTTAACCGGCGCTGAAGCTTTCTTT. Translating gives CASSLSRALTGAEAFF.

The J gene is TRBJ2-5, the V gene TRBV5-5; D is uncertain. The CDR3 runs to 13 residues. CDR1 and CDR2 (germline): SGHKS, YYEKEE (reference sequence). Between the trimmed V and J ends, which lost 6 bases and 0 bases, there was a span of 9 bases. The CDR3 loop reads CASNMPHQETQYF. The CDR3 DNA follows: TGTGCCAGCAACATGCCGCACCAAGAGACCCAGTACTTC.

V gene TRBV11-2 combines with J gene TRBJ2-7, with D possibly matching TRBD1 (6 bases). CDR1 is SGHAT, CDR2 FQNNGV, per germline. The germline V and J ends were trimmed by 5 bases and 2 bases, with 19 bases remaining between them. This CDR3 has 16 amino acids. CDR3 residues: CASSRPQGRPPYEQYF. The CDR3 DNA reads as TGTGCCAGCAGCCGACCCCAGGGGCGTCCACCCTACGAGCAGTACTTC.

The chain is built from TRBV4-1 and TRBJ2-7; 8 nucleotides agree with TRBD1. CDR1 MGHRA and CDR2 YSYEKL come from the germline V gene. The CDR3 has 15 amino acids. V lost 4 bases, J lost 2 bases, and 7 bases stayed unmatched. This CDR3 reads CASSPGQGVPYEQYF. The CDR3 DNA reads TGCGCCAGCAGCCCAGGACAGGGAGTCCCCTACGAGCAGTACTTC.

The chain uses TRBV6-5 and TRBJ2-7, with D perhaps TRBD1 (5 bases). Per the germline V gene, CDR1 is MNHEY and CDR2 is SVGAGI. The CDR3 length is 16 residues. Trimming took 2 bases from V and 3 from J, leaving 17 bases between them. Written as DNA, the CDR3 is TGTGCCAGCAGTTACATCGGCACAGGCGACATCTACGAGCAGTACTTC. Encoded protein: CASSYIGTGDIYEQYF.

This clone appeared a few times. The J gene is TRBJ2-3, the V gene TRBV24-1; D is undetermined. The CDR3 has 15 residues. In germline, CDR1 is KGHDR, CDR2 SFDVKD. Between the trimmed V and J ends, which lost 4 bases and 6 bases, there was a span of 16 bases. The CDR3 nucleotides read TGTGCCACCAGTGAACACGCGCCCTTGGGGGATACGCAGTATTTT. Translated: CATSEHAPLGDTQYF.

The sample holds one count of this clone. The chain links TRBV2 to TRBJ2-1; TRBD2 matches at 8 bases. The CDR3 length is 13 residues. After removal of 11 bases from V and 5 bases from J, the junction contained 8 bases not matched to a gene. CDR1 is SNHLY, CDR2 FYNNEI, per germline. The CDR3 is CAGGGGKDNEQFF. The CDR3, as DNA: TGTGCCGGCGGCGGGGGGAAGGACAATGAGCAGTTCTTC.